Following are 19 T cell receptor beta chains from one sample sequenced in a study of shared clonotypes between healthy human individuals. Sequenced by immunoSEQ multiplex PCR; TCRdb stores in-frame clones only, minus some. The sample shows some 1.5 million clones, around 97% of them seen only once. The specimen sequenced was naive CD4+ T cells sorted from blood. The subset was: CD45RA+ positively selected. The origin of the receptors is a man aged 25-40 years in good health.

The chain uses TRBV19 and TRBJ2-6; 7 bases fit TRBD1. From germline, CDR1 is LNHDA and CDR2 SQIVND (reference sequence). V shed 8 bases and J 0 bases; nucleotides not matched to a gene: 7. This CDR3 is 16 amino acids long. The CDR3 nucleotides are TGTGCCAGTCATACAGGGGCCCGCTCTGGGGCCAACGTCCTGACTTTC. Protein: CASHTGARSGANVLTF.

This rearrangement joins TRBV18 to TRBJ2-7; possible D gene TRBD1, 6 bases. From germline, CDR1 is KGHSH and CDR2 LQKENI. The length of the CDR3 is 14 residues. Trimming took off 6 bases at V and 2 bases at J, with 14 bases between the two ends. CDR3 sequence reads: CASSLNRDTYEQYF. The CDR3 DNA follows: TGTGCCAGCTCCCTGAACCGGGACACCTACGAGCAGTACTTC.

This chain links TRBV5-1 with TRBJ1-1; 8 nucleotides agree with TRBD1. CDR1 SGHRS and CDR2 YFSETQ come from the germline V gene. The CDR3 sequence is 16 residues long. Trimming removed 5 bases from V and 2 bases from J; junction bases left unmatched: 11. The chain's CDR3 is CASSGTGLSLNTEAFF. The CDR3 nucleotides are TGCGCCAGCAGTGGGACAGGCCTTTCGTTAAACACTGAAGCTTTCTTT.

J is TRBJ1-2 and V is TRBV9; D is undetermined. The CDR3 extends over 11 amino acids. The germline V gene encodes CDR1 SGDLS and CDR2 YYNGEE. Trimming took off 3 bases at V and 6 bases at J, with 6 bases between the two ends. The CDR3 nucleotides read TGTGCCAGCAGCGCACGCAATGGCTACACCTTC. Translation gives CASSARNGYTF.

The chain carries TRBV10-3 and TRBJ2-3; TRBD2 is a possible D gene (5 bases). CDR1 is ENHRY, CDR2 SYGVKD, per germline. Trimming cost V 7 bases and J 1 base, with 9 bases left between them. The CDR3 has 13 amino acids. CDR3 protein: CAITRGGTDTQYF. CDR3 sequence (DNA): TGTGCCATCACTCGGGGTGGCACAGATACGCAGTATTTT.

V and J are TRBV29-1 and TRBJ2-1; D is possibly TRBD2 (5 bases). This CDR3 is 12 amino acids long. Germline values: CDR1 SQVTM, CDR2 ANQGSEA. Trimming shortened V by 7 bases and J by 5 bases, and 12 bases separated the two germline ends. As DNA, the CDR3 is TGCAGCGAGGCTAGCACCAACAATGAGCAGTTCTTC. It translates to CSEASTNNEQFF.

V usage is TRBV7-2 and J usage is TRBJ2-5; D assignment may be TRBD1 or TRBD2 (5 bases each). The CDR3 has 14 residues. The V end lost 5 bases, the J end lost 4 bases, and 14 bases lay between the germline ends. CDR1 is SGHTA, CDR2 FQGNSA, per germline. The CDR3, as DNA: TGTGCCAGCAGCCTCGGGACGCTCAGAGAGACCCAGTACTTC. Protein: CASSLGTLRETQYF.

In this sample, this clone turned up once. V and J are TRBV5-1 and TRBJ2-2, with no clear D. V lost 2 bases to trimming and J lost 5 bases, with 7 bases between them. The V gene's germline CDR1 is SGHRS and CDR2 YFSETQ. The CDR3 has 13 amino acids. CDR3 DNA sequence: TGCGCCAGCAGCTTAGGAAAAACCGGGGAGCTGTTTTTT. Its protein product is CASSLGKTGELFF.

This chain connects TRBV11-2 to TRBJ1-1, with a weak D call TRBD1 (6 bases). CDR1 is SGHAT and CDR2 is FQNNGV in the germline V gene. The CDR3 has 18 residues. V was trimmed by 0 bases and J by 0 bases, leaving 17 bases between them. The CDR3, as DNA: TGTGCCAGCAGCTTAGATTTAAGGGAAGGGGACATGAACACTGAAGCTTTCTTT. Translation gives CASSLDLREGDMNTEAFF.

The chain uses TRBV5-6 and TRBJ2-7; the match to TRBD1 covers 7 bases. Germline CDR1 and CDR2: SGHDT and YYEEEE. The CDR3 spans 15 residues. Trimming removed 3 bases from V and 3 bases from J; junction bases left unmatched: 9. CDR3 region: CASSSTDRRFYEQYF. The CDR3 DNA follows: TGTGCCAGCAGCTCTACGGACAGGAGGTTCTACGAGCAGTACTTC.

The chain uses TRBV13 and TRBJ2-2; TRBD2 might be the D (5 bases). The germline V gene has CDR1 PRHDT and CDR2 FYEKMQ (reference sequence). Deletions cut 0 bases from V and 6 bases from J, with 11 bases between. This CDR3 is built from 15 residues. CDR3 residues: CASSLGAAWPGELFF. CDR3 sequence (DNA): TGTGCCAGCAGCTTAGGAGCGGCCTGGCCCGGGGAGCTGTTTTTT.

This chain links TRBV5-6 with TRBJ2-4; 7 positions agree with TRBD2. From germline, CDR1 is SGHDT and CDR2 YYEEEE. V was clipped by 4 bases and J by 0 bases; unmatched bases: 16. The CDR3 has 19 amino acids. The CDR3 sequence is CASSPRRRERLAAKNIQYF. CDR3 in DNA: TGTGCCAGCAGCCCCCGCAGACGGGAGAGACTAGCAGCCAAAAACATTCAGTACTTC.

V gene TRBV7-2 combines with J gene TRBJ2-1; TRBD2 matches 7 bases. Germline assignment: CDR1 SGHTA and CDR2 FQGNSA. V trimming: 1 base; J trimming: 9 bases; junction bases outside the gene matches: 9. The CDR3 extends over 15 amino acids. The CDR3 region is CASSLDRGGSGEQFF. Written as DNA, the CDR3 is TGTGCCAGCAGCTTAGACCGGGGAGGGTCTGGTGAGCAGTTCTTC.

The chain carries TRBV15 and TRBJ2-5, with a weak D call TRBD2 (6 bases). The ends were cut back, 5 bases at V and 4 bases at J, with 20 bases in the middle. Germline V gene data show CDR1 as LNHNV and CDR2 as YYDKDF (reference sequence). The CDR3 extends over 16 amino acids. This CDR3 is CATSLGGGESRETQYF. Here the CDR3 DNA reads TGTGCCACCAGCCTTGGGGGAGGCGAAAGCCGAGAGACCCAGTACTTC.

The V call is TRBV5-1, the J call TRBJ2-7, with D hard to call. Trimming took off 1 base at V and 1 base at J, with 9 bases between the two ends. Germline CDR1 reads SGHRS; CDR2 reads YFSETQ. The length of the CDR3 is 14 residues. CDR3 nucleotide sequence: TGCGCCAGCAGCTTGACGGCCGGATCCTACGAGCAGTACTTC. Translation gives CASSLTAGSYEQYF.

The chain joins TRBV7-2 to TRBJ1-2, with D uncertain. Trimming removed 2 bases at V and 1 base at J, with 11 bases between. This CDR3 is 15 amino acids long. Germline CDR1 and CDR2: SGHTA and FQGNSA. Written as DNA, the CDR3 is TGTGCCAGCAGCTTAAGCCTCCCGGGTAACTATGGCTACACCTTC. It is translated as CASSLSLPGNYGYTF.

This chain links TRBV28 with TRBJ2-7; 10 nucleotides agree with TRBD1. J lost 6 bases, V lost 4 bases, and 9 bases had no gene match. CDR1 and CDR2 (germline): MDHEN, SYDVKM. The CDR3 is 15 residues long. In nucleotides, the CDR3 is TGTGCCAGCAGTTCCCAACCGGGACAGGGGTTCGAGCAGTACTTC. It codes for CASSSQPGQGFEQYF.

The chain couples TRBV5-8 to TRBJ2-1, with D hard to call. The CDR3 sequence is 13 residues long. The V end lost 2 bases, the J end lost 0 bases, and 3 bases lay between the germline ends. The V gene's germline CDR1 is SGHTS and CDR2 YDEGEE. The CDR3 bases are TGTGCCAGCAGCTTTGTCTCCTACAATGAGCAGTTCTTC. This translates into CASSFVSYNEQFF.

The CDR3 spells CASSLFPGMASNQPQHF. CDR3 coding DNA: TGCGCCAGCAGCTTGTTTCCAGGAATGGCTAGCAATCAGCCCCAGCATTTT. The rearrangement links TRBV5-1 to TRBJ1-5, with unresolved D. Germline V gives CDR1 SGHRS, CDR2 YFSETQ. Trimming stripped 1 base from V and 0 bases from J, with 14 bases between. There are 17 residues in the CDR3.